One T cell receptor (beta chain) is described in this entry. The table lists this clonotype with many counts. The antigen this receptor binds is unknown. No per-base quality is available; no much larger clone lies one base away. This specimen's treatment or condition label, per the study, means: live attenuated yellow fever vaccine strain. A standard Ficoll-Paque protocol was used to isolate PBMCs from peripheral blood. Dynabeads CD4 and CD8 positive selection kits were used to isolate CD4 and CD8 T-cell fractions. RNA was extracted with TriZol from bulk PBMCs, CD4 and CD8 fractions, and dextramer-positive and dextramer-negative fractions. The entry originates in a study of T cells after yellow fever vaccination (dated by TCRdb to about 2019). Broadly, across the study: Libraries from fractions with low cell numbers were prepared with the SMART-Seq v4 Ultra Low Input RNA kit. Two healthy male donors, one aged 18 to 30 and one aged 30 to 39 years, were included in the cohort. To follow T-cell clones before and after primary and booster YFV17D yellow fever vaccination, bulk TCR alpha and beta repertoires were sequenced over time. Blood was collected at multiple timepoints before and after primary and secondary immunization, and bulk PBMC replicates and cell subsets were isolated. Overall study outcomes, separate from this receptor: Because the study included only two donors, the extent to which the findings can be generalized is limited. Computational filtering was required because FACS-sorted repertoires could contain abundant contaminating clonotypes from the bulk population. Compared with the primary T-cell response, the secondary T-cell response was weaker but faster, peaking on day 5 rather than day 15. A small share of clonotypes was detected in both CD4 and CD8 compartments, with the overlap likely arising from convergent recombination. After the booster, most clones that had expanded after primary vaccination were detected again (approximately 96% of CD4 and more than 80% of CD8), suggesting broad maintenance of memory.

Sequenced using an Illumina NovaSeq 6000. TCR cDNA was made using 5'RACE template switching, a step that added a universal primer site and unique molecular identifiers. Priming for cDNA synthesis came from both the TCR alpha and TCR beta constant segments. Two PCR steps were used to amplify libraries, with sample barcodes and sequencing adapters being added in the second step. Sequencing of the libraries was done on either Illumina HiSeq 2500 (2x100 bp) or NovaSeq (2x150 bp). The authors' pipeline ran thus. MIGEC handled demultiplexing of reads and collapsing into UMI consensus sequences, while MiXCR performed V(D)J alignment. Vaccine-responding clonotypes were identified with edgeR using replicate PBMC samples, with FDR below 0.01 and a log2 fold change above 5 up to day 15 being required. Bulk clonotypes were assigned CD4 or CD8 identity according to which sequenced CD4 or CD8 repertoire held them at higher abundance. TCRdb reworked the public reads: Q25 trimming with fastp, MiXCR clone assembly, productive beta chains retained. Each CDR3 protein gets just one entry, which takes the most common genes and DNA from the rows behind it. What appears here as the V and J calls and clone size reflects TCRdb's work, not the paper's. The table for this sample lists some 260,000 distinct CDR3 sequences; about 5% of them were counted only once. The ten largest account for roughly 3.4% of the sample.

Looking up the germline V gene yields CDR1 SNHLY and CDR2 FYNNEI. V and J lose 7 bases and 4 bases, and a span of 14 bases separates them. The CDR3, from cysteine to phenylalanine, totals 13 residues. Just the 39-base CDR3 DNA is kept, in frame starting at base 1. The sample here was CD4+ T cells sorted from PBMCs, taken on the day of the yellow fever booster vaccination. The V gene is TRBV2 and the J gene is TRBJ2-7; the D assignment is uncertain and may be TRBD1 or TRBD2, with 5 bases supporting each. This receptor was taken from a man in his late teens or twenties who received the YFV17D yellow fever vaccine. The bases read TGTGCCAGCACGGCCAGGGACCCATACGAGCAGTACTTC. It translates to CASTARDPYEQYF.